The T cell receptor beta chain under discussion was sequenced for a study of blood T cell repertoires in COVID-19. Study-level background: T cells, B-cell-depleted T cells, or PBMCs provided the cDNA or gDNA that served as material.

Produced via immunoSEQ multiplex PCR; TCRdb's table is partial and in-frame only. Counted here are 100,000 to 150,000 clones, roughly 89% occurring once; the ten biggest clones make up roughly 3.9%. CDR1 and CDR2 from the germline V gene are SGDLS and YYNGEE. V lost 4 bases and J lost 0, with 15 bases in between. This CDR3 is built from 16 residues. The sequenced sample was PBMCs or T cells enriched from blood (not recorded which). The chain has TRBV9 and TRBJ2-3; D gene uncertain. This TCR was sampled from a woman aged 30 to 39 who had recovered from COVID-19. CDR3: CASSPSGPYSTDTQYF. DNA of the CDR3: TGTGCCAGCAGCCCAAGTGGGCCCTATAGCACAGATACGCAGTATTTT.